This T cell receptor beta chain was recorded in a study of human T cells and chemical hapten exposure (dated by TCRdb to the early 2020s). Broadly, across the study: For sensitization, 2% DPC in acetone was applied to a 2 cm by 2 cm area of upper inner arm skin. Twenty-nine alopecia patients gave blood for TCR sequencing at one to four time points (pre-sensitization, 2, 6 and 24 weeks). Libraries were pooled for sequencing, and per-sample TCR yields varied mainly because of small differences in library volumes within the pool. This study followed changes in the peripheral blood TCR repertoire in vivo during primary and secondary sensitization of alopecia patients to the hapten diphenylcyclopropenone (DPC). Blood was sampled from patients pre-sensitization (week 0) and at 2, 6 and about 24 weeks after DPC sensitization. Most of the patients in the cohort were female, and the cohort covered alopecia areata with under or over 50% scalp involvement, alopecia totalis and alopecia universalis. Patch testing was done on the upper back using Finn chambers containing 0.01% DPC, and results were scored after 6 days according to International Contact Dermatitis Research Group standards. Patients additionally received weekly therapeutic DPC doses to the scalp throughout the approximately 24-week study period. What the work shows at the level of the full study, not this receptor alone: Repeated subsampling changed both the strength of the expansion versus patch-test correlation and the threshold at which that correlation became significant. Alopecia, a presumed autoimmune disease, was present in all patients, so the immune response of the patients might differ from that of healthy individuals. Compared with pre-sensitization or healthy control sets, expanded TCRs formed significantly more large CDR3 similarity clusters, which is consistent with antigen-driven responses. The number of PT1 expanded TCRs positively correlated with patch test score, significant at thresholds 8, 16 and 32 but not 4. DPC sensitization did not change how many TCRs were above 1 in 1000 frequency, and no evidence was found of alterations in global repertoire structure.

CDR1 is given as SGHTA and CDR2 as FQGNSA, both from the germline V gene. The CDR3 starts with the cysteine, ends with the phenylalanine, and has 16 residues. Only the CDR3 DNA stays, 48 bases, in frame from base 1. From V the trimming removes 2 bases and from J it removes 0 bases, while the gene matches leave 6 bases of the junction unaccounted for. This specimen's time point label, per the study, means: patch test 2, 6 weeks after DPC sensitization. What the treatment or condition label conveys for this sample: therapeutic diphenylcyclopropenone sensitization with weekly scalp DPC. At each patch-test visit, blood was drawn before the patch test was applied. Eligible patients were aged 18 to 70, diagnosed with alopecia, deemed suitable for DPC therapy, and excluded if pregnant. Total RNA was extracted from unfractionated whole blood collected in Tempus Blood RNA tubes. The library was prepared using RACE. These reads were obtained on a NextSeq 500. During library preparation, unique molecular identifiers were attached to individual cDNA molecules so that TCRs could be counted in a quantitative, reproducible way. Each blood RNA sample was used to sequence both TCR alpha and TCR beta chains. The authors' analysis ran thus. The median number of TCRs per sample was 95,638, ranging from about 20,000 to 750,000. V, J and CDR3 annotation of the TCR reads was performed with the Decombinator software suite. For PS versus PT1 abundance plots, all samples were subsampled to the same number of TCRs (28,000). Expanded TCRs were defined as absent before sensitization and observed at least eight times at the 2-week time point. TCRdb trimmed the raw reads at Q25, called clones with MiXCR and kept productive beta chains. Each CDR3 protein appears once, grouped with its most common genes and DNA. In this record, the V and J calls reflect TCRdb's handling and not the investigators' own analysis. This sample is represented by some 88,000 distinct CDR3 sequences; about 10% of them were singletons. The ten largest account for under 2.5% of the sample.

In the case of this clonotype: It has no known antigen specificity. No base quality values were provided; no much bigger clone lies one nucleotide off.

The chain employs TRBV7-2 and TRBJ1-1; 7 junctional bases match TRBD1. Material: whole blood, obtained in connection with sensitization to the hapten diphenylcyclopropenone (DPC). The sequence was obtained from a man between 40 and 49 years old with alopecia areata. Some clones in this sample may be carry-over from other donors' samples. The DNA sequence is TGTGCCAGCAGCTTAAGGGCAGGGGGTCTGAACACTGAAGCTTTCTTT. Its amino acids are CASSLRAGGLNTEAFF.